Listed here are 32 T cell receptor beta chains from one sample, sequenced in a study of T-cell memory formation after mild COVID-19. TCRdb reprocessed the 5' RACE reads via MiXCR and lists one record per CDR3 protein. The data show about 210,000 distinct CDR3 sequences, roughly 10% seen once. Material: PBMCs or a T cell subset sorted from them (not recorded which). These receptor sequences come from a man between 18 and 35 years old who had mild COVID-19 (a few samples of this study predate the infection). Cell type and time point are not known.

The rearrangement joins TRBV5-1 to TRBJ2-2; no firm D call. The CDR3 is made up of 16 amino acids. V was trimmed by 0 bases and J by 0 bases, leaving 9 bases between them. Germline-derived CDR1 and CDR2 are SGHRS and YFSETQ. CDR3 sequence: CASSLGAITNTGELFF. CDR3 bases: TGCGCCAGCAGCTTGGGGGCTATAACGAACACCGGGGAGCTGTTTTTT.

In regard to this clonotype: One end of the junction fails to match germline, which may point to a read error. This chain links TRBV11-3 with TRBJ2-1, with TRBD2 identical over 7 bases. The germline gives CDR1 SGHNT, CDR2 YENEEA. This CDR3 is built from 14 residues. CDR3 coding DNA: TGTTCCAGCGGGAAGGCGACAGCATACAATGAGCAGTTCTTC. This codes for CSSGKATAYNEQFF.

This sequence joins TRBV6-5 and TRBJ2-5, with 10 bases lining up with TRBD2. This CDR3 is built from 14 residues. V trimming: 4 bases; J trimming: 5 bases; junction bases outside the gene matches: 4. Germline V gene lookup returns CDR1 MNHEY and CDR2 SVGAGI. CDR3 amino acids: CASSSRTSGETQYF. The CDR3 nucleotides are TGTGCCAGCAGTTCCAGGACTAGCGGCGAGACCCAGTACTTC.

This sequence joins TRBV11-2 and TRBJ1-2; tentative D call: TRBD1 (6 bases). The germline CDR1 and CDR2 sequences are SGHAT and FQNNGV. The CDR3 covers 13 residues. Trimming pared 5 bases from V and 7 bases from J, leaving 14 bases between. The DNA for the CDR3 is TGTGCCAGCAGCCCCGACAGGCAGGGTGGCTACACCTTC. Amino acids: CASSPDRQGGYTF.

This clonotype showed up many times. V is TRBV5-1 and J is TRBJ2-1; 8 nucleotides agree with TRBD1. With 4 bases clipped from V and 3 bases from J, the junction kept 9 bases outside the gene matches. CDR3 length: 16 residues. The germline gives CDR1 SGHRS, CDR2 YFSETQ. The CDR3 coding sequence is TGCGCCAGCAGCGCGGGATCAGGGGGCCGCTACAATGAGCAGTTCTTC. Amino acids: CASSAGSGGRYNEQFF.

CDR3 residues: CASSQDGQGVEAFF. The CDR3 DNA is TGCGCCAGCAGCCAAGATGGACAGGGGGTCGAAGCTTTCTTT. The J gene is TRBJ1-1, the V gene TRBV4-3, with 10 nucleotides matching TRBD1. The junction had 3 bases not matched to a gene; V was cut back by 0 bases and J by 8 bases. The V gene's germline CDR1 is LGHNA and CDR2 YSLEER. This CDR3 spans 14 amino acids.

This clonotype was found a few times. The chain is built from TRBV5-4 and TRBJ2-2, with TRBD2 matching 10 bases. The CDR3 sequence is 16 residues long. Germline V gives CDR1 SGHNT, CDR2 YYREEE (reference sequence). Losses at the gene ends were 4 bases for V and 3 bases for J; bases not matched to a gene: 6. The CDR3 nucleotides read TGTGCCAGCAGCATTCGGACTAGCGGAGACACCGGGGAGCTGTTTTTT. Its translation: CASSIRTSGDTGELFF.

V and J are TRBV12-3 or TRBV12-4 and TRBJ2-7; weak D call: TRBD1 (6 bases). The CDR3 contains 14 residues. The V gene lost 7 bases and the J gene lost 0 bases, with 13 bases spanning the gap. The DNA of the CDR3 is TGTGCCAGCAAACGTGACAGGAGCTCCTACGAGCAGTACTTC. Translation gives CASKRDRSSYEQYF.

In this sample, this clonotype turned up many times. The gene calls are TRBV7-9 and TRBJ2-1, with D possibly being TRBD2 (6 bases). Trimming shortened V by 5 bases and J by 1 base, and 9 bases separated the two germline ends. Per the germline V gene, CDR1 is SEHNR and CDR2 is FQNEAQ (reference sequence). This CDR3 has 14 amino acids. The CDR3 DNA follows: TGTGCCAGCAGCGCGGGGAATTCCTACAATGAGCAGTTCTTC. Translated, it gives CASSAGNSYNEQFF.

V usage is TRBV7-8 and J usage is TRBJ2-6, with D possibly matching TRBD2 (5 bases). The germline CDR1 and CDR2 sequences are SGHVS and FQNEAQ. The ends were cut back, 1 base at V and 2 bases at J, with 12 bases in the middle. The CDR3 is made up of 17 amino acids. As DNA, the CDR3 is TGTGCCAGCAGCTTAGGCCCGGGGATAGCTGGGGCCAACGTCCTGACTTTC. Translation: CASSLGPGIAGANVLTF.

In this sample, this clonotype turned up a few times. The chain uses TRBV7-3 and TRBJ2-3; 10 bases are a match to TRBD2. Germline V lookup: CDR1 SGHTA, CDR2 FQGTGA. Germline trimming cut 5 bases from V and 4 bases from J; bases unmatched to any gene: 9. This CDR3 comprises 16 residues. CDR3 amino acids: CASSKLAGNPPDTQYF. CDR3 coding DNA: TGTGCCAGCAGCAAACTAGCGGGGAATCCTCCAGATACGCAGTATTTT.

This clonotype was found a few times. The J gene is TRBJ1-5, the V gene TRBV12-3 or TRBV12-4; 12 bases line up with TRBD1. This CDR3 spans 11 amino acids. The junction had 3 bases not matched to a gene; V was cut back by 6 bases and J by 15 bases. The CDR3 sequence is CASRGQGARHF. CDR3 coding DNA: TGTGCCAGCAGGGGACAGGGGGCGAGGCATTTT.

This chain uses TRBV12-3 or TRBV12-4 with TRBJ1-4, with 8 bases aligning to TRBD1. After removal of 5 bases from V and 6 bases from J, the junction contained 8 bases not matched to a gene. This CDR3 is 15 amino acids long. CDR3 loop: CASSPRTGRYEKLFF. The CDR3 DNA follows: TGTGCCAGCAGTCCAAGGACAGGGCGATATGAAAAACTGTTTTTT.

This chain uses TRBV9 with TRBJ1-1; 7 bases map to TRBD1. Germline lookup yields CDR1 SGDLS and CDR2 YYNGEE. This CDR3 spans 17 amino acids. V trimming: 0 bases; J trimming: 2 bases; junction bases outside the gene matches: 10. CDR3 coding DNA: TGTGCCAGCAGCGTAGGAGGTCCCGGGGACAGAAACACTGAAGCTTTCTTT. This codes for CASSVGGPGDRNTEAFF.

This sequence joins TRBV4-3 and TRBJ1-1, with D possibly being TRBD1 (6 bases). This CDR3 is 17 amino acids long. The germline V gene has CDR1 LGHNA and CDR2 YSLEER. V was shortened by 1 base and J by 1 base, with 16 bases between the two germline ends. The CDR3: CASSQVWNAGQNTEAFF. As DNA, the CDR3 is TGCGCCAGCAGCCAAGTCTGGAACGCGGGACAGAACACTGAAGCTTTCTTT.

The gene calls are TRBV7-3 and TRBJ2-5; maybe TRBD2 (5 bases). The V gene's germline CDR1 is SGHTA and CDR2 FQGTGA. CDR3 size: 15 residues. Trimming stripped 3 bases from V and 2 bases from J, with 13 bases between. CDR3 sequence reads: CASSFSAARQETQYF. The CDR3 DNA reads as TGTGCCAGCAGCTTTAGCGCGGCGCGGCAAGAGACCCAGTACTTC.

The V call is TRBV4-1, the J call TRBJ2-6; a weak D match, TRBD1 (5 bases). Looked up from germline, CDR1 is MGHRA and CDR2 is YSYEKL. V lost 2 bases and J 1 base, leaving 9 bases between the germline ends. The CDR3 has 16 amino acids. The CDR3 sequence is CASSQPRQSGANVLTF. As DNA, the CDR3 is TGCGCCAGCAGCCAACCTCGACAGTCTGGGGCCAACGTCCTGACTTTC.

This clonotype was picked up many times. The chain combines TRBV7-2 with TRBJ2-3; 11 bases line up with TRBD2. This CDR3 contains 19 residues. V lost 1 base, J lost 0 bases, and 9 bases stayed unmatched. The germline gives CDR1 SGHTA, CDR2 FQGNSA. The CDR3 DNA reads TGTGCCAGCAGCTTAGGGAGACTAGCGGGATTTACTAGCACAGATACGCAGTATTTT. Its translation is CASSLGRLAGFTSTDTQYF.

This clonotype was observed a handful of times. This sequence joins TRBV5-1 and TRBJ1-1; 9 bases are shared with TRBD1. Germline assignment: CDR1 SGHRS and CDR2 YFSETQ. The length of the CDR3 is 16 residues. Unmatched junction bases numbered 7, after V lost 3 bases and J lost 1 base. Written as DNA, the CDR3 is TGCGCCAGCAGCTGGACAGGGGCGCGGGGGAACACTGAAGCTTTCTTT. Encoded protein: CASSWTGARGNTEAFF.

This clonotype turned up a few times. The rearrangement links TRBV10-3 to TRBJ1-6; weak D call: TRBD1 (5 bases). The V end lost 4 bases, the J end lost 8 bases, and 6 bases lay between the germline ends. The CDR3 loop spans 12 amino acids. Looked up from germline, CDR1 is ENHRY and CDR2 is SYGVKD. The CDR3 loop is CAISGQYSPLHF. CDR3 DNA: TGTGCCATCAGTGGACAGTATTCACCCCTCCACTTT.

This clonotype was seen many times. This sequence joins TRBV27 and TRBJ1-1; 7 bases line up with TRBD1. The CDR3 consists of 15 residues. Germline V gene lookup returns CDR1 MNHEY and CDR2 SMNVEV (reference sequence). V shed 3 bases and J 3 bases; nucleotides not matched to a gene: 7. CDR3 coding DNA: TGTGCCAGCAGTTTTTCGACAGGGACGTACACTGAAGCTTTCTTT. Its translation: CASSFSTGTYTEAFF.

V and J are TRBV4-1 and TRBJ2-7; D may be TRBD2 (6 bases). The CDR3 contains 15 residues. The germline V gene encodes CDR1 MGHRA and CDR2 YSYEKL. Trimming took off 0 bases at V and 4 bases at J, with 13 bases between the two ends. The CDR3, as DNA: TGCGCCAGCAGCCAAGATCTGGGGGGTCGGTACGAGCAGTACTTC. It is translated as CASSQDLGGRYEQYF.

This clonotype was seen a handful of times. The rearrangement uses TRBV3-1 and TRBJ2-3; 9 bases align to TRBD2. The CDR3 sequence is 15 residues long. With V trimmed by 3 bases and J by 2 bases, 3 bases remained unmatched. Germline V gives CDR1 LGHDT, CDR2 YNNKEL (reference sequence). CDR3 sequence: CASSHLAGATDTQYF. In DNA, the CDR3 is TGTGCCAGCAGCCACTTAGCGGGGGCCACAGATACGCAGTATTTT.

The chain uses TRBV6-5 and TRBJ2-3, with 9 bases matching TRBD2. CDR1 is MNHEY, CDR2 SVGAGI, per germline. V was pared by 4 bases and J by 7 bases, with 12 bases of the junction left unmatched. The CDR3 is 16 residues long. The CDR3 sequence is CASSSTLAGGGNTQYF. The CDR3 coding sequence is TGTGCCAGCAGTTCCACTCTGGCGGGGGGGGGGAATACGCAGTATTTT.

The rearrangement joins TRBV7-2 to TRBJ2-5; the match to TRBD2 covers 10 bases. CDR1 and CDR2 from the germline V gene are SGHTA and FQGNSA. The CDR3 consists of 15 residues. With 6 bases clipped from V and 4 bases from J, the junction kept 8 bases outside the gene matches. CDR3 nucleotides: TGTGCCAGCAGATTCTCCCTAGCGGGGGTAGAGACCCAGTACTTC. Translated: CASRFSLAGVETQYF.

The chain's CDR3 is CASSQVTREKLFF. CDR3 nucleotides: TGCGCCAGCAGCCAAGTTACGCGTGAAAAACTGTTTTTT. This chain connects TRBV4-1 to TRBJ1-4; D is ambiguous. Germline CDR1 is MGHRA and CDR2 is YSYEKL. Trimming stripped 1 base from V and 7 bases from J, with 7 bases between. The CDR3 totals 13 residues.

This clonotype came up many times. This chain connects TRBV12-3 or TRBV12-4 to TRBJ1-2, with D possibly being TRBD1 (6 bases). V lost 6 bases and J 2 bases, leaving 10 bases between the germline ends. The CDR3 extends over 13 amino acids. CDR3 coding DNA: TGTGCCAGCAGCCCGGGACAAAACTATGGCTACACCTTC. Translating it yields CASSPGQNYGYTF.

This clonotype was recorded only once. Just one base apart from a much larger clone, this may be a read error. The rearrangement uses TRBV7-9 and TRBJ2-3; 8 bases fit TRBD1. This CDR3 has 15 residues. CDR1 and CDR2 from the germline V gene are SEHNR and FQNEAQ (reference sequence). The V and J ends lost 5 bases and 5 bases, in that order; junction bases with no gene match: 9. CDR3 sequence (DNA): TGTGCCAGCAGCCGTGGGACAGGAGGCATAGATACGCAGTATTTT. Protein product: CASSRGTGGIDTQYF.

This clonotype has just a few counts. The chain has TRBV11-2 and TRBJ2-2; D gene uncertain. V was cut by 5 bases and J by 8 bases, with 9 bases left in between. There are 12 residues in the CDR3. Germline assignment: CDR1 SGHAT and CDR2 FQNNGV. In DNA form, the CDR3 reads TGTGCCAGCAGCCCCCGGCTTGGGGAGCTGTTTTTT. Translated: CASSPRLGELFF. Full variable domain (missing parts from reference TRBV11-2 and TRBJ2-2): EAGVAQSPRYKIIEKRQSVAFWCNPISGHATLYWYQQILGQGPKLLIQFQNNGVVDDSQLPKDRFSAERLKGVDSTLKIQPAKLEDSAVYLCASSPRLGELFFGEGSRLTVL.

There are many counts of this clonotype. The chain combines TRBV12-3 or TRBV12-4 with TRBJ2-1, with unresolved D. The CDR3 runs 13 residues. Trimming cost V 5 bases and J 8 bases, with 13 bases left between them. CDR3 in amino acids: CASSPRRKDEQFF. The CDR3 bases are TGTGCCAGCAGTCCCCGAAGAAAGGATGAGCAGTTCTTC.

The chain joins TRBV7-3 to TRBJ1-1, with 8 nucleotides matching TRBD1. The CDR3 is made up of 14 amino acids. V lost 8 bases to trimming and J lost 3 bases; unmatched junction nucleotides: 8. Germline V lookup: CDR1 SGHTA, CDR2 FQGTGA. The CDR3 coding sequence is TGTGCCAGCGGAGACAGGGGAGGATACACTGAAGCTTTCTTT. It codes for CASGDRGGYTEAFF.

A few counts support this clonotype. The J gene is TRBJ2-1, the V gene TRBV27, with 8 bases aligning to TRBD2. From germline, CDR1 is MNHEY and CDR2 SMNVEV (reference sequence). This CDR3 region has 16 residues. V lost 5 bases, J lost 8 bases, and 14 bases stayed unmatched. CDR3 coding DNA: TGTGCCAGCAGTGGGATGCGGGGGGCCCATGTCGATGAGCAGTTCTTC. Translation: CASSGMRGAHVDEQFF.